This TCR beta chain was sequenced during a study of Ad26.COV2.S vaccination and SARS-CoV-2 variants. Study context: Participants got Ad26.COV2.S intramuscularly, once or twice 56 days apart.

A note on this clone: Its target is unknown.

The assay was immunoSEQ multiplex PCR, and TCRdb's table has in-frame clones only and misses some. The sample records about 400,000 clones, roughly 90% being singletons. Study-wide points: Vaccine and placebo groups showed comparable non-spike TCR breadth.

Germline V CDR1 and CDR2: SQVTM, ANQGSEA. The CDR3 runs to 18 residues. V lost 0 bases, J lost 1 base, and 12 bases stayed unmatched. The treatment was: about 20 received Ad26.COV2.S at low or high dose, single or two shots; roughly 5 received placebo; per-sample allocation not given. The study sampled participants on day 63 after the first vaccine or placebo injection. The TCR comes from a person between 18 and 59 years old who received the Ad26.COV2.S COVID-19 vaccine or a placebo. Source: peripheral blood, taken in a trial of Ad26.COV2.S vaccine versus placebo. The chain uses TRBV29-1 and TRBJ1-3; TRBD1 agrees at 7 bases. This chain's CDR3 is CSVEEVLKGARSGNTIYF. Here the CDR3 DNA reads TGCAGCGTTGAAGAGGTCTTGAAGGGGGCCAGATCTGGAAACACCATATATTTT.